In its sample, the clone carrying this T cell receptor (beta chain) was seen a few times. Its antigen is unidentified. The sample belongs to a study of T-cell reconstitution after alpha-beta-depleted transplantation in children. Overall study findings and caveats: From newly produced T cells came most of the T-cell counts and diversity one year after transplant. Where some patients showed high TCRbeta diversity at day 60, it came from recipient T cells and thymic progenitors that had survived.

Molecular barcoding with unique molecular identifiers was used for the TCRbeta library. TCRdb re-called the PCR reads through MiXCR, storing one row per CDR3 protein. The sample records about a million distinct CDR3 sequences, 25% to 30% being singletons. The length of the CDR3 is 13 residues. Between the trimmed V and J ends, which lost 6 bases and 1 base, there was a span of 12 bases. The V gene's germline CDR1 is DFQATT and CDR2 SNEGSKA (reference sequence). The clonotype originates from a boy younger than two who had a stem cell transplant for SCID, so the T cells may come from the graft donor. Sample: PBMCs, mostly from graft donor cells, taken 360 days after TCRalphabeta/CD19-depleted stem cell transplant. V gene TRBV20-1 combines with J gene TRBJ2-5, with no clear D. Written as DNA, the CDR3 is TGCAGTGCCTTAAGGCACCTCCAAGAGACCCAGTACTTC. Amino acids: CSALRHLQETQYF.